Below are 14 T cell receptor beta chains sequenced from a single sample in a study of identical twins. A single record per CDR3 protein comes from TCRdb applying MiXCR to the 5' RACE reads. The sample lists about 500,000 distinct CDR3 sequences, 14% occurring once. The same sample was also studied in work on yellow fever vaccine responses in identical twins.

The sample taken for sequencing was CD4+ T cells sorted from blood. These receptors were obtained from a woman under 30 in good health.

The J gene is TRBJ2-4, the V gene TRBV6-1, with a weak D call TRBD1 (5 bases). The CDR3 extends over 14 amino acids. The germline V and J ends were trimmed by 6 bases and 3 bases, with 12 bases remaining between them. Germline V lookup: CDR1 MNHNS, CDR2 SASEGT. The CDR3 here is CASRVTDLKNIQYF. The CDR3 DNA follows: TGTGCCAGCAGGGTGACAGACCTCAAAAACATTCAGTACTTC.

On this clonotype itself: It may be a read error: a sequence one base away is much more abundant. The CDR3 DNA is TGTGCCATCAGTGAGTCCGCGGTGAGCTCCTACAATGAGCAGTTCTTC. Its translation is CAISESAVSSYNEQFF. The chain combines TRBV10-3 with TRBJ2-1; D is undetermined. The CDR3 is 16 residues long. V was shortened by 0 bases and J by 0 bases, with 9 bases between the two germline ends. The germline V gene encodes CDR1 ENHRY and CDR2 SYGVKD.

The chain combines TRBV6-6 with TRBJ2-3; possible D gene TRBD2, 5 bases. V was shortened by 4 bases and J by 2 bases, with 7 bases between the two germline ends. Per germline, CDR1 MNHNY and CDR2 SVGAGI (reference sequence). CDR3 length: 13 amino acids. The CDR3 nucleotides are TGTGCCAGCAGTTCTCTAGCCACAGATACGCAGTATTTT. Translated, it gives CASSSLATDTQYF.

The genes are TRBV12-3 or TRBV12-4 and TRBJ2-7, with TRBD2 matching over 10 bases. The CDR3 totals 15 residues. V shed 6 bases and J 3 bases; nucleotides not matched to a gene: 8. CDR3 residues: CASSLGRTSGYEQYF. CDR3 nucleotides: TGTGCCAGCAGCCTGGGCAGGACTAGCGGCTACGAGCAGTACTTC.

Points on this clonotype: A junction end diverges from the germline sequence, so it may reflect a read error. The V and J genes are TRBV7-7 and TRBJ2-1, with D perhaps matching TRBD1 or TRBD2 (5 bases each). Germline values: CDR1 SSHAT, CDR2 FNYEAQ (reference sequence). The CDR3 totals 14 residues. DNA for the CDR3: TGTGCTAGCAGCTTAGTAGGGGACGACAATGAGCAGTTCTTC. Its protein product is CASSLVGDDNEQFF.

The CDR3 coding sequence is TGTGCCAGCAGTTACTCGGCGGCCCGGAGATCTGGGGCCAACGTCCTGACTTTC. Translation: CASSYSAARRSGANVLTF. The chain has TRBV6-5 and TRBJ2-6; no reliable D call. Trimming stripped 0 bases from V and 1 base from J, with 13 bases between. Germline CDR1 and CDR2: MNHEY and SVGAGI. The CDR3 runs to 18 residues.

V is TRBV14 and J is TRBJ2-1; 15 bases map to TRBD2. The trim removed 5 bases at V and 8 bases at J, leaving 10 bases unmatched. This CDR3 is built from 17 residues. Germline lookup yields CDR1 SGHDN and CDR2 FVKESK. The CDR3, as DNA: TGTGCCAGCAGCAATGGACTAGCGGGGGGGCCGCGAGATGAGCAGTTCTTC. Its translation is CASSNGLAGGPRDEQFF.

At least ten counts were recorded for this clonotype. The rearrangement uses TRBV5-1 and TRBJ2-7, with D uncertain. CDR1 and CDR2 (germline): SGHRS, YFSETQ. This CDR3 contains 16 residues. V lost 3 bases and J 1 base, leaving 17 bases between the germline ends. The chain's CDR3 is CASSWMPGGISYEQYF. The CDR3 bases are TGCGCCAGCAGCTGGATGCCGGGTGGGATATCCTACGAGCAGTACTTC.

V gene TRBV6-2 or TRBV6-3 combines with J gene TRBJ2-1; 9 bases match TRBD2. The CDR3 has 14 residues. Germline V gives CDR1 MNHEY, CDR2 SVGEGT. With 9 bases clipped from V and 0 bases from J, the junction kept 3 bases outside the gene matches. The chain's CDR3 is CASNSGGSYNEQFF. As DNA, the CDR3 is TGTGCCAGTAATAGCGGGGGCTCCTACAATGAGCAGTTCTTC.

This clonotype occurred a few times. The V gene is TRBV20-1, the J gene TRBJ1-6, with 10 nucleotides matching TRBD1. The CDR3 length is 14 residues. Germline CDR1 reads DFQATT; CDR2 reads SNEGSKA (reference sequence). With V trimmed by 5 bases and J by 9 bases, 7 bases remained unmatched. CDR3 region: CSAGTGEEGSPLHF. CDR3 bases: TGCAGTGCTGGGACAGGGGAGGAGGGTTCACCCCTCCACTTT.

This clonotype has just a few counts. CDR3 nucleotide sequence: TGCAGTGCTAGGGCCACCGGGTATCCGACAGATACGCAGTATTTT. Translated, it gives CSARATGYPTDTQYF. V gene TRBV20-1 combines with J gene TRBJ2-3; D uncertain. Germline loops: CDR1 DFQATT, CDR2 SNEGSKA (reference sequence). The V and J ends lost 3 bases and 3 bases respectively, with 16 bases between them. The CDR3 has 15 amino acids.

This clonotype showed up just a few times. The chain carries TRBV28 and TRBJ2-1; 14 positions agree with TRBD2. Germline V CDR1 and CDR2: MDHEN, SYDVKM. The CDR3 is made up of 17 amino acids. With V trimmed by 5 bases and J by 3 bases, 6 bases remained unmatched. In DNA form, the CDR3 reads TGTGCCAGCAGTCCCGGGACTAGCGGGAGTTACTACAATGAGCAGTTCTTC. Residues: CASSPGTSGSYYNEQFF. Together with reference TRBV28 and TRBJ2-1, the CDR3 gives the full variable domain: DVKVTQSSRYLVKRTGEKVFLECVQDMDHENMFWYRQDPGLGLRLIYFSYDVKMKEKGDIPEGYSVSREKKERFSLILESASTNQTSMYLCASSPGTSGSYYNEQFFGPGTRLTVL.

The V gene is TRBV6-5, the J gene TRBJ2-5; 7 bases align to TRBD1. The CDR3 loop spans 17 amino acids. The trim removed 1 base at V and 5 bases at J, leaving 13 bases unmatched. The germline V gene encodes CDR1 MNHEY and CDR2 SVGAGI. The CDR3 sequence: CASSYYIPGGFLETQYF. CDR3 nucleotides: TGTGCCAGCAGTTACTATATACCAGGGGGATTTTTGGAGACCCAGTACTTC.

The chain recombines TRBV5-1 with TRBJ2-2, with 8 bases fitting TRBD1. Germline V gives CDR1 SGHRS, CDR2 YFSETQ. The V segment lost 3 bases and the J segment 1 base; nucleotides outside the gene matches: 5. CDR3 size: 16 residues. CDR3 in DNA: TGCGCCAGCAGCTCCCTCGGACAGGGGAACACCGGGGAGCTGTTTTTT. Its protein product is CASSSLGQGNTGELFF.